A selection of T cell receptor beta chains follows, all from one sample in a study of T-cell memory formation after mild COVID-19. MiXCR was run by TCRdb on the 5' RACE reads, yielding one entry per CDR3 protein. Among roughly 500,000 distinct CDR3 sequences listed, around 21% were seen once. Source material: PBMCs or a T cell subset sorted from them (not recorded which). Receptors were obtained from an adult woman who had mild COVID-19 (a few samples of this study predate the infection). Cell type and time point are not known. The CDR3 runs from the conserved cysteine through the conserved F or W. Fields, in order: D gene, V gene, clone size, J gene, CDR3 protein, CDR3 DNA. The D gene is left open where the match is weak. Not all rows give a size; the values are once, few, many and, for expanded clones, a class.

D: TRBD1; V: TRBV18; size: few; J: TRBJ2-7; CDR3: CASSPLTGSGEQYF; DNA: TGTGCCAGCTCACCGCTGACAGGGAGTGGCGAGCAGTACTTC
D: TRBD1; V: TRBV18; size: .; J: TRBJ2-7; CDR3: CASSPPYEGQGTYEQYF; DNA: TGTGCCAGCTCACCACCGTATGAGGGACAGGGGACCTACGAGCAGTACTTC
D: TRBD2; V: TRBV7-3; size: .; J: TRBJ2-1; CDR3: CASSPSGSTDNEQFF; DNA: TGTGCCAGCAGCCCTAGCGGGAGTACCGATAATGAGCAGTTCTTC
D: TRBD2; V: TRBV24-1; size: few; J: TRBJ2-2; CDR3: CATSSSGRARRTGELFF; DNA: TGTGCCACCAGTTCTAGCGGGAGGGCCCGGCGCACCGGGGAGCTGTTTTTT
D: .; V: TRBV27; size: .; J: TRBJ1-6; CDR3: CASSLSTGIGSPLHF; DNA: TGTGCCAGCAGTTTATCCACAGGGATCGGATCACCCCTCCACTTT
D: .; V: TRBV28; size: few; J: TRBJ2-7; CDR3: CASSPQQGLSYEQYF; DNA: TGTGCCAGCAGTCCCCAACAGGGCCTCTCCTACGAGCAGTACTTC
D: .; V: TRBV6-5; size: .; J: TRBJ1-4; CDR3: CASSSPGGLGYEKLFF; DNA: TGTGCCAGCAGTTCCCCCGGCGGCCTGGGATATGAAAAACTGTTTTTT
D: .; V: TRBV12-3/TRBV12-4; size: .; J: TRBJ1-2; CDR3: CASSLSGAGYGYTF; DNA: TGTGCCAGCAGTTTATCTGGAGCAGGCTATGGCTACACCTTC
D: TRBD1; V: TRBV30; size: .; J: TRBJ2-7; CDR3: CAWTRQGTYEQYF; DNA: TGTGCCTGGACCAGACAGGGGACCTACGAGCAGTACTTC
D: .; V: TRBV7-9; size: .; J: TRBJ1-2; CDR3: CASSLGAGGYGYTF; DNA: TGTGCCAGCAGCTTAGGCGCGGGGGGCTATGGCTACACCTTC
D: .; V: TRBV12-2; size: .; J: TRBJ2-1; CDR3: CASRFRDRAYNEQFF; DNA: TGTGCAAGTCGCTTCCGGGACAGGGCATACAATGAGCAGTTCTTC
D: .; V: TRBV20-1; size: few; J: TRBJ2-1; CDR3: CSARAQTRRSYNEQFF; DNA: TGCAGTGCTAGAGCCCAGACCCGGAGGTCCTACAATGAGCAGTTCTTC
D: .; V: TRBV20-1; size: few; J: TRBJ2-7; CDR3: CSATDDITYEQYF; DNA: TGCAGTGCTACCGATGACATAACCTACGAGCAGTACTTC
D: TRBD2; V: TRBV6-2/TRBV6-3; size: .; J: TRBJ2-7; CDR3: CASGLAGRSRDEQYF; DNA: TGTGCCAGCGGACTAGCGGGACGCTCTCGGGACGAGCAGTACTTC
D: .; V: TRBV4-1; size: many; J: TRBJ2-5; CDR3: CASSQDPGKTQYF; DNA: TGCGCCAGCAGCCAAGATCCAGGGAAGACCCAGTACTTC
D: .; V: TRBV20-1; size: few; J: TRBJ1-1; CDR3: CSARVAGSMNTEAFF; DNA: TGCAGTGCTAGAGTCGCCGGCAGCATGAACACTGAAGCTTTCTTT
D: .; V: TRBV5-4; size: few; J: TRBJ2-7; CDR3: CASSLVGALDEQYF; DNA: TGTGCCAGCAGCTTGGTAGGAGCCTTGGACGAGCAGTACTTC
D: .; V: TRBV3-1; size: .; J: TRBJ2-7; CDR3: CASSQGHRYEQYF; DNA: TGTGCCAGCAGCCAAGGGCACCGCTACGAGCAGTACTTC
D: .; V: TRBV12-3/TRBV12-4; size: few; J: TRBJ1-5; CDR3: CASSLGIQPQHF; DNA: TGTGCCAGCAGTTTGGGAATTCAGCCCCAGCATTTT